This T cell receptor (beta chain) is drawn from a study of cytomegalovirus exposure and HLA in healthy donors. Amplification used 60 Vbeta primers and 13 Jbeta primers. Sequenced by immunoSEQ multiplex PCR; TCRdb stores in-frame clones only, minus some. The sample has roughly 120,000 clones; about 68% are singletons. This clone was counted between two and nine times. Antigen specificity is unknown. The study's findings and limits: In a later analysis, donors in an Asian-associated ancestry cluster reportedly had fewer N-insertions in productive TCRs than the cohort mean. Per a later analysis, fewer than 20,000 TCR beta sequences showed association with HLA alleles at 0.05 false discovery rate. Common viral pathogens were later found to be apparently linked to several of the most significant clusters. A later look showed TCR association rates differing by HLA locus, highest for DRB1 and lowest for HLA-C.

Sequenced sample: PBMCs. The receptor's source is a woman aged 40 to 55 in good health and CMV-seropositive.

In DNA, the CDR3 is TGCGCCAGCAGCCAAGGACCCGGGACAGGGGATGAAAAACTGTTTTTT. It specifies CASSQGPGTGDEKLFF. The V and J genes are TRBV4-3 and TRBJ1-4; 10 positions agree with TRBD1. The junction had 5 bases not matched to a gene; V was cut back by 1 base and J by 6 bases. CDR3 length equals 16 residues. Germline CDR1 LGHNA, CDR2 YSLEER.